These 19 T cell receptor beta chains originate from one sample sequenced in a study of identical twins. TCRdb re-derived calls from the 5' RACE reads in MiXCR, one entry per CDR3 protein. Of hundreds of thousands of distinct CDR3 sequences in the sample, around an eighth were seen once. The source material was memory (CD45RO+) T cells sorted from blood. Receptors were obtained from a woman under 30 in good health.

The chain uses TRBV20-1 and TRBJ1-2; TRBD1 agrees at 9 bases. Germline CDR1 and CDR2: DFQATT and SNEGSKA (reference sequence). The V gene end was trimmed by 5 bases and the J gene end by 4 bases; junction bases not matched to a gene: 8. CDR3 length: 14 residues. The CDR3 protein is CSAWTGTGRYGYTF. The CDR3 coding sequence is TGCAGTGCTTGGACCGGGACAGGGCGCTATGGCTACACCTTC.

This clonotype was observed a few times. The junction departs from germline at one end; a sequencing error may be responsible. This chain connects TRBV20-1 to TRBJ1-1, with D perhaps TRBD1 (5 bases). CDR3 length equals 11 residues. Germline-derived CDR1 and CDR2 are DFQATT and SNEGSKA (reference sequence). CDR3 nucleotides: TGCAGTGTCGCCAGCCCGGGGCCCGCGGGATTT. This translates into CSVASPGPAGF.

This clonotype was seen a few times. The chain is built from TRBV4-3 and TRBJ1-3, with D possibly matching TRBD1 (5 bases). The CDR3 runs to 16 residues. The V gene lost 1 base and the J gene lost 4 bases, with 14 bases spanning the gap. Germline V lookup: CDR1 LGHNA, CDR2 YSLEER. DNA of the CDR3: TGCGCCAGCAGCCAAGTGGGAGCGACAGCCGGAAACACCATATATTTT. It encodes CASSQVGATAGNTIYF.

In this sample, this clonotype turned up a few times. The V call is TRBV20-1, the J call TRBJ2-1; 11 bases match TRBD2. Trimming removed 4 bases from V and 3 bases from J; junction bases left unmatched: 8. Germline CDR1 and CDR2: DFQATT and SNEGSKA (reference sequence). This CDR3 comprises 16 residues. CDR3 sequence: CSANLGTSGIYNEQFF. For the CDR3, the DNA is TGCAGTGCTAATCTCGGGACTAGCGGCATCTACAATGAGCAGTTCTTC.

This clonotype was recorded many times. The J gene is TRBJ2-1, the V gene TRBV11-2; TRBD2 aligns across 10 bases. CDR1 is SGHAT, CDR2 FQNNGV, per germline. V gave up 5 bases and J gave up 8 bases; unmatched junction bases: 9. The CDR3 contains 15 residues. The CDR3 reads CASSLLAGDAHEQFF. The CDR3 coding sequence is TGTGCCAGCAGCCTTCTAGCGGGGGACGCCCATGAGCAGTTCTTC.

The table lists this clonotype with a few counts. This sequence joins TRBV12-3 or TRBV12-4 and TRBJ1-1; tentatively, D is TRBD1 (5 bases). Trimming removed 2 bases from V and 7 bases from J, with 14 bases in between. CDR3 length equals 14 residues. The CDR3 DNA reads TGTGCCAGCAGTTTACAGGGATTTTTGAATGAAGCTTTCTTT. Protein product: CASSLQGFLNEAFF.

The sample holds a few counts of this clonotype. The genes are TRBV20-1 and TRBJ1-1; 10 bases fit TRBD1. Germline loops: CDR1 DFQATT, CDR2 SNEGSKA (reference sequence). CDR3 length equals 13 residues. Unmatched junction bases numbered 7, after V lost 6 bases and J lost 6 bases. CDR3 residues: CSAPPGQGSEAFF. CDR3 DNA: TGCAGTGCGCCTCCGGGACAGGGGTCTGAAGCTTTCTTT.

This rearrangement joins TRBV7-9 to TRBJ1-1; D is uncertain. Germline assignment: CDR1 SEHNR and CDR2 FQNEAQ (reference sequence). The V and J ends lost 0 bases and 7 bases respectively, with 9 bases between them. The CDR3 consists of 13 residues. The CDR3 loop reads CASSLAGVNEAFF. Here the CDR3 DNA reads TGTGCCAGCAGCTTAGCCGGGGTTAATGAAGCTTTCTTT.

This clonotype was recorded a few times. The CDR3 region has the DNA TGTGCCAGCAGTTTACGGGGGGAGGGCTGGGGTGAGCAGTTCTTC. This encodes CASSLRGEGWGEQFF. J is TRBJ2-1 and V is TRBV12-3 or TRBV12-4; TRBD2 matches at 7 bases. With V trimmed by 2 bases and J by 9 bases, 10 bases remained unmatched. The CDR3 extends over 15 amino acids.

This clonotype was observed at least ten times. CDR3 protein: CSAPDRATIMNTEAFF. In DNA form, the CDR3 reads TGCAGTGCCCCGGACAGGGCGACCATTATGAACACTGAAGCTTTCTTT. The V call is TRBV20-1, the J call TRBJ1-1; 8 nucleotides agree with TRBD1. The V segment lost 6 bases and the J segment 0 bases; nucleotides outside the gene matches: 12. CDR1 is DFQATT and CDR2 is SNEGSKA in the germline V gene (reference sequence). The CDR3 has 16 residues.

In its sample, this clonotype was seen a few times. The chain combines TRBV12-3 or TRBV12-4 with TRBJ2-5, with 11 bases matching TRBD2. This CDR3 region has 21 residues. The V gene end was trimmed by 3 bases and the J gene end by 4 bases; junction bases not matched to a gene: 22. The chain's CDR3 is CASSFWRQDEISGRARETQYF. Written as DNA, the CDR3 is TGTGCCAGCAGTTTTTGGCGACAGGACGAAATTAGCGGGAGGGCCAGAGAGACCCAGTACTTC.

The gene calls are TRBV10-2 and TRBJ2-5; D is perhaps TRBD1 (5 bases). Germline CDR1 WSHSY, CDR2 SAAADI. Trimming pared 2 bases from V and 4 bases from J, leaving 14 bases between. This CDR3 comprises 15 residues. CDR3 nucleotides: TGCGCCAGCAGTGAGACCGTCGGTAGGGGAGAGACCCAGTACTTC. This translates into CASSETVGRGETQYF.

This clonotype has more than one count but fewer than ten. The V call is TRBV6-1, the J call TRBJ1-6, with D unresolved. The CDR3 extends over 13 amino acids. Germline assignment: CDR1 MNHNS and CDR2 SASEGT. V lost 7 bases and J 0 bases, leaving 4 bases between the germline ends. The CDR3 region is CASKTSYNSPLHF. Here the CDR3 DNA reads TGTGCCAGCAAAACCTCCTATAATTCACCCCTCCACTTT.

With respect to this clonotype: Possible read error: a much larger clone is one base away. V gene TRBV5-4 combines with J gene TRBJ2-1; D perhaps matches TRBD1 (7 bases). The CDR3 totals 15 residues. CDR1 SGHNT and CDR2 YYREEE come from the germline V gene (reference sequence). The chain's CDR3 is CASSLGRGRSNEQSF. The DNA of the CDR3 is TGTGCCAGCAGCTTGGGGAGGGGGCGGAGCAATGAGCAGTCCTTC.

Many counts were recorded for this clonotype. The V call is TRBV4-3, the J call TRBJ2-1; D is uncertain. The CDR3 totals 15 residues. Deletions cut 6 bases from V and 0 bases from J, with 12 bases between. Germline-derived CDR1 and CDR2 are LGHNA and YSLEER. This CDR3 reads CASSQAASSYNEQFF. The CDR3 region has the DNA TGCGCCAGCAGTCAGGCGGCTAGCTCCTACAATGAGCAGTTCTTC.

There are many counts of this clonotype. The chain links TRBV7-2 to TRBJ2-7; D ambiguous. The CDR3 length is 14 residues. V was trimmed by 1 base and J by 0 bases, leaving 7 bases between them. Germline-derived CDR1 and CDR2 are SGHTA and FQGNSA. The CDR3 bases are TGTGCCAGCAGCTTAGGTCCCATCTCCTACGAGCAGTACTTC. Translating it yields CASSLGPISYEQYF.

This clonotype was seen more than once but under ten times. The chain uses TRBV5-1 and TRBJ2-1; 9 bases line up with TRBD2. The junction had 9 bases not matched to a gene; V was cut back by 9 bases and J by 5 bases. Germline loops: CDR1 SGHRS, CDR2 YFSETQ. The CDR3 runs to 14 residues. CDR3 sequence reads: CATAAGGVNNEQFF. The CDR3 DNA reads TGCGCCACCGCGGCGGGAGGGGTGAACAATGAGCAGTTCTTC.

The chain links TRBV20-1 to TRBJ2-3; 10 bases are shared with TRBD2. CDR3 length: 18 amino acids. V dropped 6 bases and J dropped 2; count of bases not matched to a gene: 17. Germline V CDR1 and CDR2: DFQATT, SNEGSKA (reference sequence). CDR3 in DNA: TGCAGTGCCAGGGAGGCCCTAGGACTAGCGGACCCCACAGATACGCAGTATTTT. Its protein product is CSAREALGLADPTDTQYF.

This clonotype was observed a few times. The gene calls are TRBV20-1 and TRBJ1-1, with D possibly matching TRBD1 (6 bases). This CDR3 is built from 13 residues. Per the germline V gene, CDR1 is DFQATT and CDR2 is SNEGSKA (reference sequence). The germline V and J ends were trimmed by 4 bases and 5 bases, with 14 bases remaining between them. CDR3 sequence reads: CSAKQGSRTEAFF. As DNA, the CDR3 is TGCAGTGCTAAACAGGGATCGCGGACTGAAGCTTTCTTT.